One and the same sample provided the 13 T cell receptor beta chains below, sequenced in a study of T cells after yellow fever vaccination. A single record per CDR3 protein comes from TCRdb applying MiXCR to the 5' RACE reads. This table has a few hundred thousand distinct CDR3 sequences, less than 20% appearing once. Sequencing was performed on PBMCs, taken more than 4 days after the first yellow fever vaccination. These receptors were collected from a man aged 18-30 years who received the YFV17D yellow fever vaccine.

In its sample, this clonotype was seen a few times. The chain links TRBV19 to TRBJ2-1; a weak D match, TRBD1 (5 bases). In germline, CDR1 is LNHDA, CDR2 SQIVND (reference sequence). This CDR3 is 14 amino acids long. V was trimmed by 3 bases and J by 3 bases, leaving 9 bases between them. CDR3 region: CASSILGDYNEQFF. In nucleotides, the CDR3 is TGTGCCAGTAGTATTCTAGGGGACTACAATGAGCAGTTCTTC.

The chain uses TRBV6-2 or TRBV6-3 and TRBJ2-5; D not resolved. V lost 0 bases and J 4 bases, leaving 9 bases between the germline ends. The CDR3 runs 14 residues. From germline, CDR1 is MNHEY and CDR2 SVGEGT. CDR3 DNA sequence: TGTGCCAGCAGTTACTCTGGCTCGTCAGAGACCCAGTACTTC. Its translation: CASSYSGSSETQYF.

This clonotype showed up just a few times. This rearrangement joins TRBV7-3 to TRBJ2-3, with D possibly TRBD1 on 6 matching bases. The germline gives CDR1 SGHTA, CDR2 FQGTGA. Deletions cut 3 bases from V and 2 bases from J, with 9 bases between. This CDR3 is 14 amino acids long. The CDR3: CASSLDRLTDTQYF. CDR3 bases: TGTGCCAGCAGCTTGGACAGACTCACAGATACGCAGTATTTT.

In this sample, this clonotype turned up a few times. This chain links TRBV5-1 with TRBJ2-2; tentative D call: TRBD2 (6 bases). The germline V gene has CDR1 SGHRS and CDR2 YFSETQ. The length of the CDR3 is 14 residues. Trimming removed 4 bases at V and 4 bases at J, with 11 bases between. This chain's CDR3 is CASSMGGITGELFF. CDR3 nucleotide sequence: TGCGCCAGCAGCATGGGGGGAATCACCGGGGAGCTGTTTTTT.

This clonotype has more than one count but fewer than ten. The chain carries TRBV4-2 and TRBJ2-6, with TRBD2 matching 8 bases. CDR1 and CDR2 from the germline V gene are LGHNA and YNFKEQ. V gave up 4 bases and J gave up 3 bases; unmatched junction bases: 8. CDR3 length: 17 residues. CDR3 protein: CASSPGTRALGANVLTF. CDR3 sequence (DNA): TGTGCCAGCAGCCCCGGGACTAGAGCCCTTGGGGCCAACGTCCTGACTTTC.

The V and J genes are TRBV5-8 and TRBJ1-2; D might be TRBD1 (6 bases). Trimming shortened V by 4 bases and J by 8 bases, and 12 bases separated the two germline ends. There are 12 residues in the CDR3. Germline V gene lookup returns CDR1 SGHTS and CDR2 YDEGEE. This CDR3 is CASSPGQWGYTF. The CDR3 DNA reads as TGTGCCAGCAGCCCAGGACAGTGGGGCTACACCTTC.

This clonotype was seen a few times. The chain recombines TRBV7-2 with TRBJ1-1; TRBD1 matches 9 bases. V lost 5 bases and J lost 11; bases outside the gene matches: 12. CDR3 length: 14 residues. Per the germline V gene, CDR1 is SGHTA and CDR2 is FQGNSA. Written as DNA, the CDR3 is TGTGCCAGCAGCCTTGCCTGGGACAGGGCTTGGGCTTTCTTT. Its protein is CASSLAWDRAWAFF.

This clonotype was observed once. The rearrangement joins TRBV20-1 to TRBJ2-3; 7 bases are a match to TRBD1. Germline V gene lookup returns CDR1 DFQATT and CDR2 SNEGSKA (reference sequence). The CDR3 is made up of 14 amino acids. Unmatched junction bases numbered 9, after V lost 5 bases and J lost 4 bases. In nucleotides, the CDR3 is TGCAGTGCTGATCCGGGACAGCAAGCAGATACGCAGTATTTT. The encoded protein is CSADPGQQADTQYF.

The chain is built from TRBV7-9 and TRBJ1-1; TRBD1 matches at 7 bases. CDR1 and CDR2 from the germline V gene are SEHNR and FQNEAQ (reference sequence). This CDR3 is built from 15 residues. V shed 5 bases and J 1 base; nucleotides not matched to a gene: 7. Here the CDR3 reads CASSATGQANTEAFF. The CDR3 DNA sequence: TGTGCCAGCAGCGCGACAGGGCAGGCGAACACTGAAGCTTTCTTT.

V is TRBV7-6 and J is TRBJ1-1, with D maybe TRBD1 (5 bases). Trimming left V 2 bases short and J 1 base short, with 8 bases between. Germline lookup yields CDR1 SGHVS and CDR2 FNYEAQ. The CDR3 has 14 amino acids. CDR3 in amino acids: CASSLRQKNTEAFF. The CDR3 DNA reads TGTGCCAGCAGCTTAAGACAGAAGAACACTGAAGCTTTCTTT.

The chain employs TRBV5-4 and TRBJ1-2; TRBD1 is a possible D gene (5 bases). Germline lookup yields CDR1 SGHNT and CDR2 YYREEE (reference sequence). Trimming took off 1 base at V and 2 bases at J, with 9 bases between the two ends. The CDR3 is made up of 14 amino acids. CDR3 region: CASSLLGGNYGYTF. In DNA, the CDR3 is TGTGCCAGCAGCTTGCTGGGGGGGAACTATGGCTACACCTTC.

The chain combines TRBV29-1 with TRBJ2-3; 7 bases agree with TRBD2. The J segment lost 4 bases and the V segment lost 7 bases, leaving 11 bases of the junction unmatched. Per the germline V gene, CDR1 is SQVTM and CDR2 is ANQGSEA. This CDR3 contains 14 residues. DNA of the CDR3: TGCAGCGCGGGGGGTCAGAATGGGGCAGATACGCAGTATTTT. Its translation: CSAGGQNGADTQYF.

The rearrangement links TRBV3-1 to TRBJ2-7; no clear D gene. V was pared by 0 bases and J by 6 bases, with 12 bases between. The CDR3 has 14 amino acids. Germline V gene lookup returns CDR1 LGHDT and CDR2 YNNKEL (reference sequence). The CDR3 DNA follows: TGTGCCAGCAGCCAAGAATTCTGCGCGTGCGAGCAGTACGTC. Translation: CASSQEFCACEQYV.